These 9 T cell receptor beta chains were all obtained from the same sample, sequenced in a study of cytomegalovirus exposure and HLA in healthy donors (dated by TCRdb to 2015 to 2018). The library was obtained by the immunoSEQ multiplex PCR assay. In TCRdb, the immuneACCESS table is reduced to in-frame sequences with V and J assigned. These tables do not hold every clone; where another copy was compared, an unresolved V gene accounts for under half, and the others remain unexplained. Within this sample are about 120,000 clones, with over 75% of them counted one time only. The ten largest account for about 6% of the sample. The sequencing input was PBMCs. The receptors derive from a woman aged 18-29 years in good health and CMV-seropositive.

V and J are TRBV19 and TRBJ1-2; D is undetermined. Trimming stripped 7 bases from V and 0 bases from J, with 9 bases between. Germline V lookup: CDR1 LNHDA, CDR2 SQIVND (reference sequence). This CDR3 is 13 amino acids long. The CDR3 sequence: CASIGAANYGYTF. The CDR3 nucleotides are TGTGCCAGTATCGGAGCGGCTAACTATGGCTACACCTTC.

As to this clone: Mismatch with germline at one junction end may stem from a read error. This sequence joins TRBV19 and TRBJ2-7; TRBD2 might be the D (6 bases). The CDR3 contains 10 residues. Germline CDR1 is LNHDA and CDR2 is SQIVND (reference sequence). CDR3 bases: TGTGCCAGTAGTATAGTTACGGGACTTTTC. Its protein is CASSIVTGLF.

This clone was observed once. The rearrangement uses TRBV2 and TRBJ1-3, with 7 bases fitting TRBD1. The CDR3 runs to 18 residues. The V gene end was trimmed by 6 bases and the J gene end by 1 base; junction bases not matched to a gene: 15. Germline CDR1 reads SNHLY; CDR2 reads FYNNEI. The CDR3: CASSACFRDSTSGNTIYF. The CDR3, as DNA: TGTGCCAGCAGCGCCTGTTTTAGGGACAGTACTTCTGGAAACACCATATATTTT. The full variable domain, completed using reference TRBV2 and TRBJ1-3, is EPEVTQTPSHQVTQMGQEVILRCVPISNHLYFYWYRQILGQKVEFLVSFYNNEISEKSEIFDDQFSVERPDGSNFTLKIRSTKLEDSAMYFCASSACFRDSTSGNTIYFGEGSWLTVV.

This clone has a single count. The V and J genes are TRBV4-3 and TRBJ2-7, with a weak D call TRBD1 (5 bases). The ends were cut back, 0 bases at V and 0 bases at J, with 9 bases in the middle. The CDR3 covers 15 residues. CDR1 and CDR2 from the germline V gene are LGHNA and YSLEER. The CDR3 bases are TGCGCCAGCAGCCAAGATCAGGGTGGCTCCTACGAGCAGTACTTC. This codes for CASSQDQGGSYEQYF.

This sequence joins TRBV4-1 and TRBJ2-1; D unclear. This CDR3 comprises 16 residues. CDR1 and CDR2 from the germline V gene are MGHRA and YSYEKL. The V gene lost 0 bases and the J gene lost 0 bases, with 9 bases spanning the gap. The CDR3 DNA sequence: TGCGCCAGCAGCCAAGATGTGCGGAGCTCCTACAATGAGCAGTTCTTC. Its protein is CASSQDVRSSYNEQFF.

This clone was seen only a few times. The chain has TRBV4-1 and TRBJ2-1; no firm D call. Germline V gene lookup returns CDR1 MGHRA and CDR2 YSYEKL. With 7 bases removed from V and 5 bases from J, the gap between germline ends came to 12 bases. The CDR3 length is 13 residues. Here the CDR3 reads CASKARRNNEQFF. CDR3 coding DNA: TGCGCCAGCAAGGCTAGACGGAACAATGAGCAGTTCTTC.

V is TRBV7-8 and J is TRBJ1-1; the D is unclear. Trimming shortened V by 5 bases and J by 0 bases, and 16 bases separated the two germline ends. Germline CDR1 reads SGHVS; CDR2 reads FQNEAQ. The CDR3 spans 16 residues. The CDR3 DNA is TGTGCCAGCAGCACTAGCGGCGGCAGCTTGAACACTGAAGCTTTCTTT. Its translation is CASSTSGGSLNTEAFF.

In DNA form, the CDR3 reads TGTGCCAGCAGCCTGACAGGGACTTACACTGAAGCTTTCTTT. It is translated as CASSLTGTYTEAFF. The rearrangement links TRBV27 to TRBJ1-1; 7 bases are shared with TRBD1. Germline V gene data show CDR1 as MNHEY and CDR2 as SMNVEV (reference sequence). The CDR3 runs 14 residues. V lost 6 bases, J lost 3 bases, and 7 bases stayed unmatched.

This sequence joins TRBV6-1 and TRBJ2-7; a weak D match, TRBD2 (7 bases). V dropped 7 bases and J dropped 4 bases, with 20 bases sitting between them. Germline V gene sequence: CDR1 MNHNS, CDR2 SASEGT. The CDR3 loop spans 15 amino acids. The CDR3, as DNA: TGTGCCAGCACTGACTTGGGGGGGGGCCCTTACGAGCAGTACTTC. Residues: CASTDLGGGPYEQYF.